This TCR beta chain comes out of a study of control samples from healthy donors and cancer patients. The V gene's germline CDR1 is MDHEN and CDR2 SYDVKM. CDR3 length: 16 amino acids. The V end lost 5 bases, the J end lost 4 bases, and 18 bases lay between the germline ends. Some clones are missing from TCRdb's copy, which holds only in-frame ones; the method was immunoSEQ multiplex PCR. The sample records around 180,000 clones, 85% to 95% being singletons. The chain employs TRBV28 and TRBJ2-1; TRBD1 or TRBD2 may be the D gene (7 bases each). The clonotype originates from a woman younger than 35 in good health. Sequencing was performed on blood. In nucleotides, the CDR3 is TGTGCCAGCAGTCCCAGGGGGGGACAGCCTTACAATGAGCAGTTCTTC. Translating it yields CASSPRGGQPYNEQFF.